These 3 T cell receptor beta chains share one sample of origin, sequenced in a study of blood T cells in healthy people across ages. The use of a sample-barcoded 5' primer and a J-beta primer mix characterized a second PCR of about 6 to 11 cycles. TCRdb re-derived calls from the 5' RACE reads in MiXCR, one entry per CDR3 protein. The table shows around 1.5 million distinct CDR3 sequences, with approximately 32% occurring only once. The sequenced sample was blood. The receptors here all came from a woman aged 25-40 years in good health.

The rearrangement links TRBV18 to TRBJ1-2; 9 nucleotides agree with TRBD1. In germline, CDR1 is KGHSH, CDR2 LQKENI. CDR3 length: 13 amino acids. J gave up 8 bases and V 3 bases, and 4 bases lay outside the gene matches. The CDR3 protein is CASSPGDRDGYTF. DNA for the CDR3: TGTGCCAGCTCACCGGGGGACAGGGACGGCTACACCTTC.

In the case of this clonotype: A much larger clone differs from this one at a single base, so this may be a read error. The chain has TRBV12-3 or TRBV12-4 and TRBJ2-1; D gene ambiguous. V lost 5 bases to trimming and J lost 6 bases, with 5 bases between them. The length of the CDR3 is 11 residues. CDR3 loop: CASSISNEQFF. CDR3 coding DNA: TGTGCCAGCAGTATAAGCAATGAGCAGTTCTTC.

V usage is TRBV20-1 and J usage is TRBJ2-2; D not certain. V was pared by 5 bases and J by 5 bases, with 6 bases between. The CDR3 consists of 11 residues. Germline assignment: CDR1 DFQATT and CDR2 SNEGSKA (reference sequence). The CDR3 DNA reads as TGCAGTGCTGGCCAAACCGGGGAGCTGTTTTTT. Protein sequence: CSAGQTGELFF.